The entry below gives a single TCR beta chain sequence along with its context. This sample was taken from a study of PD-L1 blockade in urothelial cancer. This CDR3 contains 16 residues. V lost 0 bases to trimming and J lost 1 base, with 10 bases between them. The V gene's germline CDR1 is SGDLS and CDR2 YYNGEE. Profiled with immunoSEQ multiplex PCR; TCRdb holds only in-frame clones, not every one. In the table there are some 100,000 clones, approximately 90% of which are singletons. This sequence joins TRBV9 and TRBJ2-2; possibly TRBD2 for D (6 bases). Sequenced material: PBMCs, taken around atezolizumab (anti-PD-L1) treatment. This TCR derives from a woman over 75 with urothelial cancer. The CDR3 reads CASSVGVAVNTGELFF. CDR3 nucleotides: TGTGCCAGCAGCGTAGGGGTAGCGGTGAACACCGGGGAGCTGTTTTTT.